Described below is a single T cell receptor (beta chain) sequence and its context. Its antigen is undetermined. This entry belongs to a study of cytomegalovirus exposure and HLA in healthy donors. Across the whole study: Per a later analysis, the roughly 670 first-cohort and 120 validation repertoires shared one platform. Study-wide findings and caveats: In vitro work confirmed that a few CMV-associated chains recognize CMV antigens.

Sequencing used immunoSEQ multiplex PCR; TCRdb keeps in-frame clones, though not all of them. Among about 130,000 clones, about 87% were seen once, and the ten largest hold less than 7%. The CDR3 extends over 15 amino acids. V lost 2 bases, J lost 4 bases, and 11 bases lay in between. Germline V gene data show CDR1 as SEHNR and CDR2 as FQNEAQ (reference sequence). The origin of this receptor is a woman aged 25 to 39 in good health and CMV-seropositive. The sample was PBMCs. The V call is TRBV7-9, the J call TRBJ1-4; no definite D call. CDR3 bases: TGTGCCAGCAGCTTACGACGGGAAGTTAATGAAAAACTGTTTTTT. Its translation: CASSLRREVNEKLFF.